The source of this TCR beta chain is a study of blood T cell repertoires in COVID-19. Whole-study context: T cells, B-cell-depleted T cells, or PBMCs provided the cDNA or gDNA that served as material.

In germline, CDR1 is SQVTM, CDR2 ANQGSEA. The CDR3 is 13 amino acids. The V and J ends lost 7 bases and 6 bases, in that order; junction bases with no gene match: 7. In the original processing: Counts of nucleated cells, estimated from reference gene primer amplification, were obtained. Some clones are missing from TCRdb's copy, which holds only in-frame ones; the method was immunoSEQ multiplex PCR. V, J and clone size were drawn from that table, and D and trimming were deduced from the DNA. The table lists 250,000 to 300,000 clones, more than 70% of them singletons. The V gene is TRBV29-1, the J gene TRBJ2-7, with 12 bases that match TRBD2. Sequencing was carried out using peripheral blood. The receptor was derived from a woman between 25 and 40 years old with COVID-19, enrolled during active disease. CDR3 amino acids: CSGLLAGGVEQYF. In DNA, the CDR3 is TGCAGCGGGCTGCTAGCGGGAGGGGTCGAGCAGTACTTC.